Following are 15 T cell receptor beta chains from one sample sequenced in a study of shared clonotypes between healthy human individuals. Profiling relied on immunoSEQ multiplex PCR, and the TCRdb table lists in-frame clones only, not all of them. The top ten hold 0.3% to 0.45% of the sample, which has roughly 1,600,000 clones, about 98.5% seen once. The sequenced material came from naive CD4+ T cells sorted from blood. Subset specified: CD45RA+ positively selected. The receptors were sampled from a man under 40 in good health.

The rearrangement joins TRBV4-3 to TRBJ2-1; no clear D gene. Germline CDR1 reads LGHNA; CDR2 reads YSLEER. V was clipped by 0 bases and J by 9 bases, with 12 bases between them. The CDR3 has 14 amino acids. The CDR3 sequence: CASSQDVVPGEQFF. The CDR3 coding sequence is TGCGCCAGCAGCCAAGATGTGGTACCGGGTGAGCAGTTCTTC.

About this clone itself: This sample includes further DNA sequences coding for the same CDR3. The genes are TRBV6-5 and TRBJ1-5; TRBD1 might be the D (6 bases). CDR1 is MNHEY and CDR2 is SVGAGI in the germline V gene. The ends were cut back, 5 bases at V and 3 bases at J, with 11 bases in the middle. The CDR3 has 14 residues. Here the CDR3 DNA reads TGTGCCAGCAGTCTACAGGGCCCCAATCAGCCCCAGCATTTT. Translating gives CASSLQGPNQPQHF.

This clone was seen only once. The chain joins TRBV7-9 to TRBJ1-1, with TRBD1 matching over 8 bases. Germline CDR1 SEHNR, CDR2 FQNEAQ (reference sequence). The trim removed 3 bases at V and 3 bases at J, leaving 6 bases unmatched. The CDR3 is made up of 15 amino acids. The chain's CDR3 is CASSLETGAYTEAFF. As DNA, the CDR3 is TGTGCCAGCAGCTTGGAGACAGGGGCATACACTGAAGCTTTCTTT.

The table lists this clone with a few counts. The V call is TRBV5-1, the J call TRBJ2-1; D is possibly TRBD2 (5 bases). CDR1 is SGHRS, CDR2 YFSETQ, per germline. Between the trimmed V and J ends, which lost 6 bases and 8 bases, there was a span of 21 bases. This CDR3 spans 15 amino acids. The CDR3 bases are TGCGCCAGCACTCAGTCGGCACTAGGTGGGTATGAGCAGTTCTTC. Translated: CASTQSALGGYEQFF.

As concerns this clone: Other DNA sequences of this sample code for an identical CDR3. This rearrangement joins TRBV5-1 to TRBJ1-5; D is ambiguous. V lost 3 bases to trimming and J lost 0 bases, with 10 bases between them. The germline CDR1 and CDR2 sequences are SGHRS and YFSETQ. CDR3 length: 15 amino acids. The CDR3 here is CASSSTGDSNQPQHF. The CDR3 DNA sequence: TGCGCCAGCAGCTCCACGGGCGATAGCAATCAGCCCCAGCATTTT.

This clone was counted only a few times. The V gene is TRBV18, the J gene TRBJ1-1; TRBD1 might be the D (5 bases). This CDR3 spans 14 amino acids. V was pared by 8 bases and J by 10 bases, with 23 bases between. In germline, CDR1 is KGHSH, CDR2 LQKENI. CDR3 coding DNA: TGTGCCAGCACCCTAGATGGGGGGTTGAGGAGAGCTTTCTTT. Translating it yields CASTLDGGLRRAFF.

CDR3 amino acids: CASDSARVNEQYF. CDR3 DNA sequence: TGTGCCAGCGATTCGGCGCGGGTAAACGAGCAGTACTTC. The J gene is TRBJ2-7, the V gene TRBV2; D may be TRBD2 (5 bases). The germline V gene has CDR1 SNHLY and CDR2 FYNNEI. Trimming shortened V by 8 bases and J by 5 bases, and 16 bases separated the two germline ends. This CDR3 is built from 13 residues.

The chain recombines TRBV11-3 with TRBJ2-2; 8 positions agree with TRBD1. Trimming at V came to 5 bases and at J to 1 base, leaving 3 bases not matched to a gene. Germline V gene data show CDR1 as SGHNT and CDR2 as YENEEA. This CDR3 is built from 15 residues. The CDR3 loop is CASSQGTGNTGELFF. As DNA, the CDR3 is TGTGCCAGCAGCCAAGGGACAGGGAACACCGGGGAGCTGTTTTTT.

The chain has TRBV7-3 and TRBJ2-1; 10 bases match TRBD2. The CDR3 contains 16 residues. The V gene end was trimmed by 5 bases and the J gene end by 6 bases; junction bases not matched to a gene: 10. Per the germline V gene, CDR1 is SGHTA and CDR2 is FQGTGA. CDR3: CASSPNTAGGRNEQFF. The CDR3 DNA sequence: TGTGCCAGCAGCCCTAATACAGCGGGAGGGCGCAATGAGCAGTTCTTC.

This clone was seen just once. The CDR3 DNA is TGTGCCAGCAGCGGGGGGACAGGCAACCCCTACGAGCAGTACTTC. This codes for CASSGGTGNPYEQYF. The chain links TRBV9 to TRBJ2-7; 8 bases line up with TRBD1. Germline V CDR1 and CDR2: SGDLS, YYNGEE. The CDR3 consists of 15 residues. V lost 3 bases and J lost 2; bases outside the gene matches: 7.

The V gene is TRBV5-1, the J gene TRBJ2-5, with TRBD2 identical over 7 bases. The CDR3 contains 14 residues. The ends lost 6 bases at V and 2 bases at J; junction bases unmatched: 7. CDR1 SGHRS and CDR2 YFSETQ come from the germline V gene. Here the CDR3 reads CASTPVAGQETQYF. CDR3 DNA: TGCGCCAGCACCCCCGTAGCGGGTCAAGAGACCCAGTACTTC.

The CDR3 here is CASYRGPGGELFF. The DNA of the CDR3 is TGTGCCAGTTACAGGGGGCCAGGCGGGGAGCTGTTTTTT. The gene calls are TRBV28 and TRBJ2-2; 9 nucleotides match TRBD1. Germline CDR1 and CDR2: MDHEN and SYDVKM. CDR3 length: 13 residues. V trimming: 9 bases; J trimming: 7 bases; junction bases outside the gene matches: 6.

The chain recombines TRBV5-1 with TRBJ2-3; D is ambiguous. Trimming shortened V by 1 base and J by 4 bases, and 16 bases separated the two germline ends. CDR1 SGHRS and CDR2 YFSETQ come from the germline V gene. The CDR3 is 16 residues long. CDR3 loop: CASSLIGVEVADTQYF. The CDR3 DNA follows: TGCGCCAGCAGCTTGATTGGGGTAGAAGTAGCAGATACGCAGTATTTT.

This clone was detected once. This rearrangement joins TRBV4-2 to TRBJ1-4; D gene unclear. Per germline, CDR1 LGHNA and CDR2 YNFKEQ. Trimming took off 10 bases at V and 1 base at J, with 10 bases between the two ends. The CDR3 loop spans 13 amino acids. CDR3 sequence (DNA): TGTGCCATCGCGGCGGGAACTAATGAAAAACTGTTTTTT. Protein sequence: CAIAAGTNEKLFF.

The CDR3 is CASSPWTSGSFEQFF. CDR3 nucleotide sequence: TGTGCCAGCAGCCCATGGACTAGCGGGAGTTTTGAGCAGTTCTTC. This rearrangement joins TRBV13 to TRBJ2-1, with 13 bases aligning to TRBD2. Trimming removed 5 bases from V and 9 bases from J; junction bases left unmatched: 7. The CDR3 length is 15 residues. Germline assignment: CDR1 PRHDT and CDR2 FYEKMQ (reference sequence).